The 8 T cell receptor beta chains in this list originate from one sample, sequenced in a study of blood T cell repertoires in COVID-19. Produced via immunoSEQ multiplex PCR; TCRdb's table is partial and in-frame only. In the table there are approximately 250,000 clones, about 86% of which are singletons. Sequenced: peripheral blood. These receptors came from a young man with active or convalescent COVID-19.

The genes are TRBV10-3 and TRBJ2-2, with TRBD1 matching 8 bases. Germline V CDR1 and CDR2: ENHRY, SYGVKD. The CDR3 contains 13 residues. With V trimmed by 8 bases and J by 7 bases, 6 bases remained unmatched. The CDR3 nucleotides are TGTGCCATCCCGGACAGGGTGGACGGGGAGCTGTTTTTT. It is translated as CAIPDRVDGELFF.

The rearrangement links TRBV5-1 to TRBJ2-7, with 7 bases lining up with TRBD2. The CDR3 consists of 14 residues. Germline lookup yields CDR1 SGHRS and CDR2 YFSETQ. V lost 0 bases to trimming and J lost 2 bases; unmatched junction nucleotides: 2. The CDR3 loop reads CASSLAGTTYEQYF. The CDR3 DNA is TGCGCCAGCAGCTTGGCCGGGACTACCTACGAGCAGTACTTC.

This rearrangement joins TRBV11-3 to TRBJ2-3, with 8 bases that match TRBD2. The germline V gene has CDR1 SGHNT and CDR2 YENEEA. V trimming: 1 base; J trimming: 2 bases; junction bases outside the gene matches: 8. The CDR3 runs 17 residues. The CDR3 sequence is CASSLAGRGAITDTQYF. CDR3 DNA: TGTGCCAGCAGCTTAGCAGGGCGGGGGGCCATCACAGATACGCAGTATTTT.

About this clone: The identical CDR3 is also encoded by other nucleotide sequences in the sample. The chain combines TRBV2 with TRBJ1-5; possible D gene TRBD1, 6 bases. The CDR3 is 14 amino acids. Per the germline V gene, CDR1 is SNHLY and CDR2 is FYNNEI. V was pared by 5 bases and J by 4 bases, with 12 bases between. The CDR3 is CASSLDSSNQPQHF. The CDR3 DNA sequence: TGTGCCAGCAGTTTGGACAGCAGTAATCAGCCCCAGCATTTT.

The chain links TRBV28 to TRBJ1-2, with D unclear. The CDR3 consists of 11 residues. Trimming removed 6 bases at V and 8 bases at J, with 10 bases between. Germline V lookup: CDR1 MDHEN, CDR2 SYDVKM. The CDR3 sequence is CASRVGGGYTF. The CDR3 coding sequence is TGTGCCAGCAGGGTGGGAGGGGGCTACACCTTC.

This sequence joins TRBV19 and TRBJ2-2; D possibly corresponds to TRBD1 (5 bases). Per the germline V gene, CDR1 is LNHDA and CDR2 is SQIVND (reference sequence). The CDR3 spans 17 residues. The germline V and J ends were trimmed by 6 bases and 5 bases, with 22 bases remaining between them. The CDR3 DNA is TGTGCCAGTAGGGATCCGCAGGGCCTTATTTGGACCGGGGAGCTGTTTTTT. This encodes CASRDPQGLIWTGELFF.

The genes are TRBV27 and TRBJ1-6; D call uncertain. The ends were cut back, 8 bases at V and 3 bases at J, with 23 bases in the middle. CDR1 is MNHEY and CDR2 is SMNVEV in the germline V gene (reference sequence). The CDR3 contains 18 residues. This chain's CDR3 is CASGRGNDVPLYNSPLHF. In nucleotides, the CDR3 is TGTGCCAGCGGCAGAGGGAACGATGTCCCACTCTATAATTCACCCCTCCACTTT.

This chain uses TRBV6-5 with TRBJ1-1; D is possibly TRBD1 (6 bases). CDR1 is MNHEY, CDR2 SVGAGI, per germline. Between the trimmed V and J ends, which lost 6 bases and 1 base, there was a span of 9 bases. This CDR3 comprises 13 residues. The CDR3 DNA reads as TGTGCCAGCAGGGGACATTGGAACACTGAAGCTTTCTTT. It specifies CASRGHWNTEAFF.